Listed below are T cell receptor beta chains from one sample, sequenced in a study of blood T cell repertoires in COVID-19. Only in-frame clones appear in the TCRdb table, and some are missing; sequencing was by immunoSEQ multiplex PCR. The repertoire holds 180,000 or so clones, with 65% to 90% as singletons. Sequenced input: peripheral blood. The receptors derive from a man aged 60-69 years with acute or convalescent COVID-19. Each CDR3 is given with its conserved first and last residue.

V,CDR3
TRBV27,CASSAPSRQGGLYEQYF
TRBV18,CASSPASGSTDTQYF
TRBV5-1,CASSPGEGQPQHF
TRBV19,CASSATGGSSPLHF
TRBV7-9,CASSFPKGTGRKQETQYF
TRBV3-1/TRBV3-2,CASSYRGTGGEYF
TRBV2,CASSSLGKNIQYF
TRBV5-1,CASSLVSSGGGREVKNIQYF
TRBV18,CASSPDSAGNQPQHF
TRBV9,CASSVLGSPGHEQYF
TRBV24-1,CATSEDREGQPQHF
TRBV7-3,CASSVTSSSYNEQFF
TRBV19,CASSTSGNSYEQYF
TRBV29-1,CSVRQGLNTEAFF
TRBV5-6,CASSLGVAGTYEQYF
TRBV11-2,CASSLDPGGDHEQYF
TRBV5-1,CASSFNTDTQYF
TRBV27,CASSRGGTTNEKLFF
TRBV5-1,CASSLLGQGPTEAFF
TRBV7-3,CATPPPRVTTEAFF
TRBV28,CASSSDRETSYNEQFF
TRBV5-1,CASSFPLWPSGSDEQYF
TRBV5-1,CASSGQGVSNEQFF
TRBV7-3,CASSSLAGGNTGELFF
TRBV28,CASSLIVNYGYTF
TRBV19,CASSSRTYSPLHF
TRBV6-5,CASINTGGVETQYF
TRBV5-1,CASSRSGTPSYNEQFF
TRBV18,CASSPQQGAYEQYF
TRBV6-2/TRBV6-3,CASSPYTNQPQHF
TRBV5-1,CASSTGQNNQPQHF